This TCR beta chain was observed in a study of regulatory T cells in long-lasting Graves disease. This clonotype has just a few counts. Sample time point: newly diagnosed GD, antithyroid drugs for less than 3 months. The TCR library used RNA extracted from PBMCs. The CDR3 totals 15 residues. Germline V gene data show CDR1 as SGHTS and CDR2 as YDEGEE. The V end was cut by 1 base, the J end by 2 bases, with 10 bases between. Arm-PCR of CDR3 regions with iRepertoire HTBI primers generated TCR beta libraries. MiXCR was run by TCRdb on the multiplex PCR reads, yielding one entry per CDR3 protein. Counted here are roughly 500,000 distinct CDR3 sequences, about 14% occurring once; the ten biggest clones make up roughly 15%. The sample also formed part of further work on T cells in Graves' hyperthyroidism and ophthalmopathy.

Sequencing used peripheral blood mononuclear cells (PBMCs), obtained at new diagnosis, from a patient treated with antithyroid drugs. The chain has TRBV5-8 and TRBJ1-3; D not resolved. The TCR was taken from a woman aged 45-60 years with Graves disease. The CDR3 region is CASSLRNQAGNTIYF. The CDR3 bases are TGTGCCAGCAGCTTGAGGAACCAAGCTGGAAACACCATATATTTT.